The 24 T cell receptor beta chains below were found in one sample sequenced in a study of T cell repertoires in cytomegalovirus infection. TCRdb re-called the reads through MiXCR, storing one row per CDR3 protein. The sample holds hundreds of thousands of distinct CDR3 sequences, approximately 18% seen once. Sequences were obtained from PBMCs. Receptors were obtained from a human donor in good health (CMV status not recorded). Some clones in this sample may be carry-over from other donors' samples.

The CDR3 protein is CSARETDSPLHF. The CDR3 DNA sequence: TGCAGTGCTAGGGAGACGGATTCACCCCTCCACTTT. This chain joins TRBV20-1 and TRBJ1-6; D is unclear. The CDR3 runs to 12 residues. Germline loops: CDR1 DFQATT, CDR2 SNEGSKA (reference sequence). V lost 3 bases to trimming and J lost 8 bases, with 8 bases between them.

This clonotype turned up a few times. V and J are TRBV7-8 and TRBJ1-1; 9 bases fit TRBD1. The CDR3 is 18 amino acids. After removal of 5 bases from V and 9 bases from J, the junction contained 22 bases not matched to a gene. Germline V gives CDR1 SGHVS, CDR2 FQNEAQ. The CDR3 coding sequence is TGTGCCAGCAGCGAATCCGCGGGACAGGGTCTTGCTCGTCCACAAGCTTTCTTT. It codes for CASSESAGQGLARPQAFF.

The chain uses TRBV20-1 and TRBJ2-5; 11 bases agree with TRBD2. Trimming at V came to 5 bases and at J to 2 bases, leaving 4 bases not matched to a gene. Germline assignment: CDR1 DFQATT and CDR2 SNEGSKA (reference sequence). The CDR3 has 14 amino acids. The CDR3 is CSALTSGEQETQYF. CDR3 coding DNA: TGCAGTGCTTTGACTAGCGGGGAACAAGAGACCCAGTACTTC.

As to this clonotype: A single base separates this from a much larger clone, so it may be a read error. Since no conserved phenylalanine or tryptophan closes the CDR3, a read error is the likely cause. V and J are TRBV25-1 and TRBJ1-5; 7 bases map to TRBD1. The ends lost 8 bases at V and 3 bases at J; junction bases unmatched: 7. In germline, CDR1 is MGHDK, CDR2 SYGVNS. The CDR3 is made up of 14 amino acids. The CDR3 region has the DNA TGTGCCAGCGGCTCGGACAGGTACAATCAGCCCCAGCATTGT. It specifies CASGSDRYNQPQHC.

This clonotype has more than one count but fewer than ten. The chain combines TRBV20-1 with TRBJ2-3; 12 bases match TRBD2. Germline V CDR1 and CDR2: DFQATT, SNEGSKA (reference sequence). The CDR3 extends over 15 amino acids. J gave up 6 bases and V 2 bases, and 6 bases lay outside the gene matches. Here the CDR3 reads CSARPHLAGGDTQYF. DNA of the CDR3: TGCAGTGCTAGACCTCATCTAGCGGGAGGGGATACGCAGTATTTT.

The gene calls are TRBV12-3 or TRBV12-4 and TRBJ1-1; D gene unclear. CDR3 length: 12 residues. Trimming removed 6 bases at V and 0 bases at J, with 5 bases between. DNA of the CDR3: TGTGCCAGCAGCAACATGAACACTGAAGCTTTCTTT. It translates to CASSNMNTEAFF.

The V call is TRBV7-1, the J call TRBJ2-7; 12 nucleotides line up with TRBD2. TRBV7-1 is noted as an ORF with a role that remains uncertain. The CDR3 contains 16 residues. The V segment lost 5 bases and the J segment 3 bases; nucleotides outside the gene matches: 8. Written as DNA, the CDR3 is TGTGCCAGCAGCCCCCCCCCTAGCGGGAGGGACTACGAGCAGTACTTC. It encodes CASSPPPSGRDYEQYF.

This chain links TRBV12-3 or TRBV12-4 with TRBJ1-5, with D tentatively TRBD1 (5 bases). This CDR3 comprises 14 residues. Trimming cost V 5 bases and J 3 bases, with 11 bases left between them. The CDR3 nucleotides read TGTGCCAGCAGTCCGACAGTGTTCAATCAGCCCCAGCATTTT. Its translation: CASSPTVFNQPQHF.

This clonotype was found many times. The chain recombines TRBV7-2 with TRBJ2-5, with a weak D call TRBD2 (7 bases). Trimming removed 6 bases at V and 5 bases at J, with 25 bases between. CDR1 SGHTA and CDR2 FQGNSA come from the germline V gene. The CDR3 covers 17 residues. The CDR3 is CASSTLAGAGRGETQYF. CDR3 in DNA: TGTGCCAGCAGTACCCTGGCGGGGGCGGGGCGGGGGGAGACCCAGTACTTC.

This clonotype was recorded at least ten times. The genes are TRBV7-6 and TRBJ2-1; 8 bases match TRBD2. The CDR3 spans 12 residues. Trimming removed 5 bases from V and 9 bases from J; junction bases left unmatched: 3. The germline gives CDR1 SGHVS, CDR2 FNYEAQ. CDR3 bases: TGTGCCAGCAGCAGTAGCGGGACTGAGCAGTTCTTC. Residues: CASSSSGTEQFF.

The chain carries TRBV20-1 and TRBJ1-6; D is uncertain. Germline CDR1 is DFQATT and CDR2 is SNEGSKA (reference sequence). Trimming cost V 8 bases and J 8 bases, with 19 bases left between them. CDR3 length: 14 amino acids. CDR3: CSTKRPRVDSPLHF. Here the CDR3 DNA reads TGCAGTACAAAACGACCAAGAGTCGATTCACCCCTCCACTTT.

This clonotype occurred a few times. The chain carries TRBV27 and TRBJ1-2; the D gene is possibly TRBD1 (5 bases). The CDR3 contains 15 residues. Trimming cost V 1 base and J 4 bases, with 13 bases left between them. Germline V gene lookup returns CDR1 MNHEY and CDR2 SMNVEV (reference sequence). CDR3 DNA: TGTGCCAGCAGTTTATATGGGGGATTGACCTATGGCTACACCTTC. Its translation: CASSLYGGLTYGYTF.

This clonotype was recorded at least ten times. This chain uses TRBV7-2 with TRBJ2-2; D gene ambiguous. The V end was cut by 5 bases, the J end by 0 bases, with 10 bases between. The CDR3 length is 15 residues. The germline CDR1 and CDR2 sequences are SGHTA and FQGNSA. For the CDR3, the DNA is TGTGCCAGCAGCCCCGTGGCGGCGAACACCGGGGAGCTGTTTTTT. As protein: CASSPVAANTGELFF.

This clonotype has at least ten counts. The chain has TRBV7-2 and TRBJ2-2, with D possibly TRBD2 on 7 matching bases. The CDR3 is made up of 16 amino acids. Deletions cut 4 bases from V and 5 bases from J, with 17 bases between. Germline lookup yields CDR1 SGHTA and CDR2 FQGNSA. The CDR3 DNA sequence: TGTGCCAGCAGCTCCGGGCGGGGGCCAGATACCGGGGAGCTGTTTTTT. This translates into CASSSGRGPDTGELFF.

This rearrangement joins TRBV12-3 or TRBV12-4 to TRBJ2-3; the match to TRBD2 covers 8 bases. V shed 0 bases, J shed 4 bases, and the junction held 6 bases outside the gene matches. The CDR3 covers 16 residues. CDR3 DNA: TGTGCCAGCAGTTTAGCCAGCGGGGGAGAGGCAGATACGCAGTATTTT. It encodes CASSLASGGEADTQYF.

The J gene is TRBJ2-7, the V gene TRBV4-3; D is possibly TRBD1 or TRBD2 (5 bases each). The germline CDR1 and CDR2 sequences are LGHNA and YSLEER. V was trimmed by 0 bases and J by 2 bases, leaving 11 bases between them. The CDR3 runs 15 residues. The chain's CDR3 is CASSQDGGLTYEQYF. The CDR3 DNA follows: TGCGCCAGCAGCCAAGATGGGGGTCTTACCTACGAGCAGTACTTC.

This clonotype was observed many times. V and J are TRBV12-5 and TRBJ1-1, with D unresolved. There are 13 residues in the CDR3. V lost 4 bases and J 0 bases, leaving 6 bases between the germline ends. CDR1 and CDR2 from the germline V gene are LGHNT and FRNRAP. The CDR3 loop reads CASGSSVNTEAFF. For the CDR3, the DNA is TGTGCTAGTGGTTCTTCCGTGAACACTGAAGCTTTCTTT. The variable domain in full, with the rest retrieved from reference TRBV12-5 and TRBJ1-1, is DARVTQTPRHKVTEMGQEVTMRCQPILGHNTVFWYRQTMMQGLELLAYFRNRAPLDDSGMPKDRFSAEMPDATLATLKIQPSEPRDSAVYFCASGSSVNTEAFFGQGTRLTVV.

The V call is TRBV18, the J call TRBJ2-1, with D maybe TRBD2 (6 bases). Germline V CDR1 and CDR2: KGHSH, LQKENI. There are 13 residues in the CDR3. The V end lost 4 bases, the J end lost 6 bases, and 10 bases lay between the germline ends. The CDR3 reads CASSRDGSNEQFF. DNA of the CDR3: TGTGCCAGCTCACGAGACGGGAGCAATGAGCAGTTCTTC.

A note on this clonotype: A much larger clone differs from this one at a single base, so this may be a read error. J is TRBJ1-5 and V is TRBV7-7; D is ambiguous. CDR3 length: 17 amino acids. Germline V gene data show CDR1 as SSHAT and CDR2 as FNYEAQ (reference sequence). The CDR3 region is CTSSLARNRPSNQPQHF. The CDR3 DNA reads TGTACCAGCAGCTTAGCGCGAAATAGACCTAGCAATCAGCCCCAGCATTTT.

The genes are TRBV20-1 and TRBJ1-4; unclear D gene. Germline V lookup: CDR1 DFQATT, CDR2 SNEGSKA (reference sequence). This CDR3 contains 16 residues. V was cut by 0 bases and J by 2 bases, with 13 bases left in between. The CDR3 DNA sequence: TGCAGTGCTAGAGATGCGGGTCCAGAGACTAATGAAAAACTGTTTTTT. Its protein product is CSARDAGPETNEKLFF.

There are a few counts of this clonotype. The genes are TRBV5-1 and TRBJ1-1, with a weak D call TRBD1 (6 bases). Germline V gene lookup returns CDR1 SGHRS and CDR2 YFSETQ. This CDR3 has 15 residues. V lost 1 base and J lost 3, with 13 bases in between. The CDR3: CASSLLRGGDTEAFF. In DNA form, the CDR3 reads TGCGCCAGCAGCTTGCTCAGGGGAGGGGACACTGAAGCTTTCTTT. Using reference TRBV5-1 and TRBJ1-1 for the parts outside the CDR3, the full variable domain is KAGVTQTPRYLIKTRGQQVTLSCSPISGHRSVSWYQQTPGQGLQFLFEYFSETQRNKGNFPGRFSGRQFSNSRSEMNVSTLELGDSALYLCASSLLRGGDTEAFFGQGTRLTVV.

This clonotype has a count of ten or more. The chain links TRBV12-3 or TRBV12-4 to TRBJ1-6; D unclear. V dropped 9 bases and J dropped 0 bases, with 6 bases sitting between them. This CDR3 has 13 residues. This chain's CDR3 is CASSSSYNSPLHF. The CDR3 DNA reads TGTGCCAGTTCAAGCTCCTATAATTCACCCCTCCACTTT.

The rearrangement uses TRBV30 and TRBJ1-5; 7 bases line up with TRBD1. This CDR3 spans 14 amino acids. The V and J ends lost 3 bases and 7 bases, in that order; junction bases with no gene match: 9. Germline V gives CDR1 GTSNPN, CDR2 SVGIG (reference sequence). The CDR3 nucleotides are TGTGCCTGGAGCGGAGGGGGCTTGGGGCAGCCCCAGCATTTT. Its translation: CAWSGGGLGQPQHF.

This clonotype was picked up many times. The V call is TRBV10-2, the J call TRBJ2-3; 9 positions agree with TRBD2. Germline CDR1 is WSHSY and CDR2 is SAAADI. The CDR3 consists of 14 residues. V was pared by 4 bases and J by 8 bases, with 7 bases of the junction left unmatched. The CDR3 DNA is TGCGCCAGCAGTGTAGCGGGGGCCCCAGGTACGCAGTATTTT. Amino acid sequence: CASSVAGAPGTQYF.